The 24 T cell receptor beta chains listed next were all sequenced from one sample in a study of blood T cell repertoires in COVID-19. Data came from immunoSEQ multiplex PCR; TCRdb stores just in-frame clones and leaves some out. The sample lists roughly 56,000 clones; approximately 83% were seen once. The sequenced sample consisted of peripheral blood. The receptors originated from a human donor in a cohort sampled during active COVID-19.

The chain couples TRBV5-1 to TRBJ2-7; TRBD1 matches 9 bases. The CDR3 has 16 residues. V shed 4 bases, J shed 6 bases, and the junction held 14 bases outside the gene matches. Germline loops: CDR1 SGHRS, CDR2 YFSETQ. DNA of the CDR3: TGCGCCAGCAGCCCCAAGGCAACAGGGGGCGGGCCCGAGCAGTACTTC. Encoded protein: CASSPKATGGGPEQYF. The whole variable domain, remainder taken from reference TRBV5-1 and TRBJ2-7, is KAGVTQTPRYLIKTRGQQVTLSCSPISGHRSVSWYQQTPGQGLQFLFEYFSETQRNKGNFPGRFSGRQFSNSRSEMNVSTLELGDSALYLCASSPKATGGGPEQYFGPGTRLTVT.

Here the CDR3 DNA reads TGTGCCAGCAGCCAAAGGACAGGGGGCCTGAACACTGAAGCTTTCTTT. Amino acids: CASSQRTGGLNTEAFF. The chain links TRBV7-2 to TRBJ1-1; 11 bases fit TRBD1. V shed 5 bases, J shed 0 bases, and the junction held 5 bases outside the gene matches. This CDR3 comprises 16 residues. CDR1 and CDR2 (germline): SGHTA, FQGNSA.

The rearrangement uses TRBV18 and TRBJ2-7; 10 nucleotides match TRBD1. V was clipped by 2 bases and J by 5 bases; unmatched bases: 3. This CDR3 contains 14 residues. The germline CDR1 and CDR2 sequences are KGHSH and LQKENI. The CDR3 sequence: CASSPGQGEHEQYF. In DNA form, the CDR3 reads TGTGCCAGCTCACCAGGACAGGGGGAACACGAGCAGTACTTC.

The gene calls are TRBV19 and TRBJ2-1, with D perhaps TRBD1 (7 bases). The V gene's germline CDR1 is LNHDA and CDR2 SQIVND (reference sequence). The germline V and J ends were trimmed by 5 bases and 6 bases, with 26 bases remaining between them. This CDR3 comprises 18 residues. The DNA of the CDR3 is TGTGCCAGTAGTTGGCGGGGTGGCGGGACAGCCCTAGCCAATGAGCAGTTCTTC. Amino acid sequence: CASSWRGGGTALANEQFF.

The chain links TRBV28 to TRBJ1-1, with TRBD1 matching 7 bases. J was trimmed by 3 bases and V by 2 bases; bases with no gene match: 21. Germline lookup yields CDR1 MDHEN and CDR2 SYDVKM. The CDR3 spans 20 residues. The CDR3 DNA is TGTGCCAGCAGTTTAAGGGGGGACAGTATTATATGGGGCGAATACACTGAAGCTTTCTTT. Protein sequence: CASSLRGDSIIWGEYTEAFF.

V is TRBV28 and J is TRBJ2-1; 8 bases agree with TRBD2. This CDR3 comprises 16 residues. The V and J ends lost 3 bases and 7 bases, in that order; junction bases with no gene match: 11. The V gene's germline CDR1 is MDHEN and CDR2 SYDVKM. The CDR3 reads CASSFLGSGNTNEQFF. CDR3 nucleotides: TGTGCCAGCAGTTTTTTAGGTAGCGGGAATACAAATGAGCAGTTCTTC.

There are many counts of this clone. The CDR3 nucleotides are TGTGCCAGCAGCTCGTGGACTGTCTCCTACGAGCAGTACTTC. As protein: CASSSWTVSYEQYF. The chain uses TRBV7-9 and TRBJ2-7; TRBD2 is a possible D gene (5 bases). The CDR3 covers 14 residues. Per germline, CDR1 SEHNR and CDR2 FQNEAQ (reference sequence). Trimming stripped 4 bases from V and 0 bases from J, with 10 bases between. Based on the CDR3 plus reference TRBV7-9 and TRBJ2-7, the full variable domain is DTGVSQNPRHKITKRGQNVTFRCDPISEHNRLYWYRQTLGQGPEFLTYFQNEAQLEKSRLLSDRFSAERPKGSFSTLEIQRTEQGDSAMYLCASSSWTVSYEQYFGPGTRLTVT.

The chain couples TRBV19 to TRBJ1-5; 7 bases map to TRBD1. There are 16 residues in the CDR3. After removal of 7 bases from V and 0 bases from J, the junction contained 9 bases not matched to a gene. The germline V gene has CDR1 LNHDA and CDR2 SQIVND (reference sequence). CDR3: CASIRQGGNSNQPQHF. CDR3 nucleotides: TGTGCCAGTATACGACAGGGCGGTAATAGCAATCAGCCCCAGCATTTT.

This chain links TRBV19 with TRBJ2-7, with a possible D match to TRBD2 (6 bases). In germline, CDR1 is LNHDA, CDR2 SQIVND (reference sequence). This CDR3 region has 14 residues. Trimming left V 3 bases short and J 4 bases short, with 13 bases between. DNA of the CDR3: TGTGCCAGTAGTATCGGAGGGGTCCAGTACGAGCAGTACTTC. Its protein is CASSIGGVQYEQYF.

The J gene is TRBJ1-6, the V gene TRBV5-1; 7 nucleotides align to TRBD1. The CDR3 length is 15 residues. CDR1 is SGHRS, CDR2 YFSETQ, per germline. J gave up 6 bases and V 4 bases, and 7 bases lay outside the gene matches. In DNA, the CDR3 is TGCGCCAGCAGCACTCAGGGACAGTTTAATTCACCCCTCCACTTT. It codes for CASSTQGQFNSPLHF. Full variable domain (missing parts from reference TRBV5-1 and TRBJ1-6): KAGVTQTPRYLIKTRGQQVTLSCSPISGHRSVSWYQQTPGQGLQFLFEYFSETQRNKGNFPGRFSGRQFSNSRSEMNVSTLELGDSALYLCASSTQGQFNSPLHFGNGTRLTVT.

This chain uses TRBV30 with TRBJ2-5; 9 bases match TRBD1. Germline V CDR1 and CDR2: GTSNPN, SVGIG (reference sequence). The CDR3 contains 13 residues. The CDR3 here is CAFTGGMGETQYF. CDR3 nucleotide sequence: TGTGCTTTCACAGGGGGCATGGGGGAGACCCAGTACTTC.

The chain is built from TRBV7-6 and TRBJ2-7; 7 bases align to TRBD2. CDR1 and CDR2 from the germline V gene are SGHVS and FNYEAQ. After removal of 1 base from V and 3 bases from J, the junction contained 6 bases not matched to a gene. This CDR3 is built from 15 residues. The CDR3 region is CASSLVASGFYEQYF. The CDR3 DNA reads TGTGCCAGCAGCTTAGTGGCTAGCGGTTTCTACGAGCAGTACTTC. Full variable domain (outside the CDR3, taken from reference TRBV7-6 and TRBJ2-7): GAGVSQSPRYKVTKRGQDVALRCDPISGHVSLYWYRQALGQGPEFLTYFNYEAQQDKSGLPNDRFSAERPEGSISTLTIQRTEQRDSAMYRCASSLVASGFYEQYFGPGTRLTVT.

This clone appeared a few times. The DNA for the CDR3 is TGTGCCAGCAGTTACCCTCACTATGGCTACACCTTC. This codes for CASSYPHYGYTF. This chain connects TRBV6-5 to TRBJ1-2; D not certain. Deletions cut 2 bases from V and 3 bases from J, with 4 bases between. This CDR3 contains 12 residues. CDR1 is MNHEY, CDR2 SVGAGI, per germline.

V usage is TRBV5-6 and J usage is TRBJ2-5; 11 bases match TRBD2. CDR3 length equals 15 residues. The germline V gene has CDR1 SGHDT and CDR2 YYEEEE. V was pared by 5 bases and J by 4 bases, with 7 bases of the junction left unmatched. This CDR3 reads CASSSGLAVRETQYF. The CDR3 nucleotides are TGTGCCAGCAGTTCGGGACTAGCGGTAAGAGAGACCCAGTACTTC. Full variable domain (outside the CDR3, taken from reference TRBV5-6 and TRBJ2-5): DAGVTQSPTHLIKTRGQQVTLRCSPKSGHDTVSWYQQALGQGPQFIFQYYEEEERQRGNFPDRFSGHQFPNYSSELNVNALLLGDSALYLCASSSGLAVRETQYFGPGTRLLVL.

The J gene is TRBJ2-2, the V gene TRBV19; TRBD1 matches at 10 bases. The CDR3 length is 14 residues. J lost 10 bases, V lost 9 bases, and 11 bases had no gene match. Germline V CDR1 and CDR2: LNHDA, SQIVND (reference sequence). CDR3 sequence: CASRDRGFTEELFF. DNA of the CDR3: TGTGCCAGCAGGGACAGGGGATTCACGGAGGAGCTGTTTTTT.

This chain uses TRBV7-2 with TRBJ2-3, with 9 positions matching TRBD2. Germline lookup yields CDR1 SGHTA and CDR2 FQGNSA. Trimming took 1 base from V and 4 from J; bases not matched to a gene: 6. The length of the CDR3 is 16 residues. This chain's CDR3 is CASSLDSGSRPDTQYF. CDR3 DNA: TGTGCCAGCAGCTTAGATAGCGGGAGTCGCCCAGATACGCAGTATTTT.

The chain is built from TRBV7-8 and TRBJ2-3, with D tentatively TRBD1 (6 bases). CDR1 and CDR2 from the germline V gene are SGHVS and FQNEAQ. CDR3 size: 15 residues. V gave up 5 bases and J gave up 0 bases, with 12 bases separating them. CDR3 nucleotide sequence: TGTGCCAGCAGCGGGTCTAGGGGGAGCACAGATACGCAGTATTTT. It translates to CASSGSRGSTDTQYF.

The CDR3 nucleotides read TGCGCCCGGGGACAGAACTATGGCTACACCTTC. This gives the protein CARGQNYGYTF. The gene calls are TRBV23-1 and TRBJ1-2; 7 bases agree with TRBD1. TRBV23-1 is treated as an ORF (open reading frame) with a function not yet certain. Unmatched junction bases numbered 2, after V lost 11 bases and J lost 2 bases. This CDR3 comprises 11 residues.

This clone was recorded only once. The chain recombines TRBV3-1 (or the pseudogene TRBV3-2) with TRBJ2-7; D possibly corresponds to TRBD1 (6 bases). The CDR3 extends over 14 amino acids. Per germline, CDR1 LGHDT and CDR2 YNNKEL (reference sequence). Deletions cut 3 bases from V and 2 bases from J, with 11 bases between. The CDR3 sequence is CASSQGHIAYEQYF. The CDR3, as DNA: TGTGCCAGCAGCCAGGGACACATCGCCTACGAGCAGTACTTC.

The rearrangement links TRBV11-2 to TRBJ2-5; TRBD1 aligns across 8 bases. The CDR3 consists of 15 residues. Germline-derived CDR1 and CDR2 are SGHAT and FQNNGV. J lost 5 bases, V lost 5 bases, and 10 bases had no gene match. The CDR3 DNA follows: TGTGCCAGCAGCCGCCAGGGGGCTGGCGAGGAGACCCAGTACTTC. Its translation: CASSRQGAGEETQYF.

This chain links TRBV10-3 with TRBJ2-1; D is perhaps TRBD1 (6 bases). Germline lookup yields CDR1 ENHRY and CDR2 SYGVKD. Trimming left V 2 bases short and J 4 bases short, with 12 bases between. The CDR3 contains 15 residues. CDR3 amino acids: CAISEGAGVYNEQFF. In nucleotides, the CDR3 is TGTGCCATCAGTGAGGGGGCAGGGGTGTACAATGAGCAGTTCTTC.

The count of this clone is one. The V gene is TRBV19, the J gene TRBJ1-2; no firm D call. Germline lookup yields CDR1 LNHDA and CDR2 SQIVND (reference sequence). This CDR3 contains 15 residues. V was shortened by 6 bases and J by 1 base, with 15 bases between the two germline ends. The CDR3 loop reads CASRINRLDNYGYTF. The CDR3 bases are TGTGCCAGTAGGATCAACCGACTGGATAACTATGGCTACACCTTC.

The rearrangement uses TRBV6-6 and TRBJ2-7, with 12 bases matching TRBD2. The CDR3 contains 15 residues. The germline V gene has CDR1 MNHNY and CDR2 SVGAGI (reference sequence). Trimming took 6 bases from V and 3 from J; bases not matched to a gene: 6. As DNA, the CDR3 is TGTGCCAGCAGCTACGAGACTAGCGGGAGCTACGAGCAGTACTTC. Its translation is CASSYETSGSYEQYF.

The chain carries TRBV5-1 and TRBJ2-1; 7 bases agree with TRBD2. The V gene end was trimmed by 5 bases and the J gene end by 5 bases; junction bases not matched to a gene: 7. This CDR3 is built from 14 residues. Germline CDR1 and CDR2: SGHRS and YFSETQ. The CDR3 DNA follows: TGCGCCAGCAGTTGGGGGAGGGCCGACAATGAGCAGTTCTTC. Amino acids: CASSWGRADNEQFF. The full variable domain, rest sourced from reference TRBV5-1 and TRBJ2-1, is KAGVTQTPRYLIKTRGQQVTLSCSPISGHRSVSWYQQTPGQGLQFLFEYFSETQRNKGNFPGRFSGRQFSNSRSEMNVSTLELGDSALYLCASSWGRADNEQFFGPGTRLTVL.